This T cell receptor (beta chain) was obtained from a study of cytomegalovirus exposure and HLA in healthy donors. Findings of the study overall: The only immune exposure information that was available was CMV serostatus.

A note on this clone: Its specificity is not known.

Researchers ran the PCR with 60 Vbeta and 13 Jbeta primers. The repertoire was sequenced with immunoSEQ multiplex PCR; TCRdb's copy has only in-frame clones and lacks some. This table holds about 140,000 clones, around four fifths found once. The length of the CDR3 is 12 residues. Trimming took off 9 bases at V and 6 bases at J, with 14 bases between the two ends. CDR1 SNHLY and CDR2 FYNNEI come from the germline V gene. The sequenced material came from PBMCs. V usage is TRBV2 and J usage is TRBJ1-1; a possible D gene is TRBD1 (5 bases). The clonotype was recovered from a man in his forties or fifties in good health and CMV-seronegative. As DNA, the CDR3 is TGTGCCAGTTCTCGACAGACTCCTGAAGCTTTCTTT. Protein: CASSRQTPEAFF. The full variable domain, with the rest looked up from reference TRBV2 and TRBJ1-1, is EPEVTQTPSHQVTQMGQEVILRCVPISNHLYFYWYRQILGQKVEFLVSFYNNEISEKSEIFDDQFSVERPDGSNFTLKIRSTKLEDSAMYFCASSRQTPEAFFGQGTRLTVV.